These 27 T cell receptor beta chains originate from one sample sequenced in a study of PD-1 blockade in classical Hodgkin lymphoma. Assay used: immunoSEQ multiplex PCR; TCRdb lists only in-frame clones, some missing. The sample shows approximately 17,000 clones, less than 80% of them seen only once. The patients all showed relapse after autologous stem cell transplantation, while their brentuximab vedotin exposure varied. Specimen: peripheral blood mononuclear cells (PBMCs), collected before the second cycle of nivolumab. The receptors here all came from a human donor with classical Hodgkin lymphoma.

This clone showed up just once. The rearrangement links TRBV5-6 to TRBJ1-2; the match to TRBD1 covers 8 bases. J was trimmed by 6 bases and V by 8 bases; bases with no gene match: 12. Germline V gene sequence: CDR1 SGHDT, CDR2 YYEEEE. The CDR3 spans 14 residues. The CDR3 DNA reads TGTGCCAGTCCCCTTCTCGGACAGGGTAATGGCTACACCTTC. Amino acids: CASPLLGQGNGYTF.

This clone showed up just a few times. The chain combines TRBV15 with TRBJ2-7; a possible D gene is TRBD1 (5 bases). The germline V and J ends were trimmed by 0 bases and 1 base, with 13 bases remaining between them. Germline V CDR1 and CDR2: LNHNV, YYDKDF (reference sequence). This CDR3 spans 16 amino acids. The CDR3 sequence is CATSRDVGVASYEQYF. DNA for the CDR3: TGTGCCACCAGCAGAGATGTAGGGGTTGCATCCTACGAGCAGTACTTC.

The chain is built from TRBV10-3 and TRBJ2-7; no definite D call. Trimming took off 0 bases at V and 7 bases at J, with 10 bases between the two ends. The CDR3 has 13 amino acids. Germline assignment: CDR1 ENHRY and CDR2 SYGVKD. CDR3 DNA sequence: TGTGCCATCAGTGAGTCGGGCGTCGGTGAGCAGTACTTC. As protein: CAISESGVGEQYF.

This chain joins TRBV5-1 and TRBJ1-2, with TRBD1 matching 8 bases. This CDR3 has 14 amino acids. V lost 4 bases to trimming and J lost 2 bases; unmatched junction nucleotides: 4. CDR1 and CDR2 (germline): SGHRS, YFSETQ. The CDR3 sequence: CASSEGQANYGYTF. In DNA, the CDR3 is TGCGCCAGCAGCGAGGGACAGGCCAACTATGGCTACACCTTC.

A few counts support this clone. This rearrangement joins TRBV28 to TRBJ2-7, with TRBD1 as a possible D gene (6 bases). The CDR3 spans 15 residues. The germline V gene has CDR1 MDHEN and CDR2 SYDVKM. V was pared by 3 bases and J by 2 bases, with 14 bases between. The CDR3 coding sequence is TGTGCCAGCAGTTTCGGGCAGGGGTGGACCTACGAGCAGTACTTC. Its translation: CASSFGQGWTYEQYF.

V usage is TRBV10-2 and J usage is TRBJ1-6; D is perhaps TRBD1 (5 bases). Trimming removed 0 bases at V and 9 bases at J, with 12 bases between. Germline V gene sequence: CDR1 WSHSY, CDR2 SAAADI. The CDR3 totals 15 residues. DNA for the CDR3: TGCGCCAGCAGTGAGTCTCCTTCGGGGGGTTCACCCCTCCACTTT. This translates into CASSESPSGGSPLHF.

This chain uses TRBV7-9 with TRBJ2-1; D remains unclear. The germline V and J ends were trimmed by 0 bases and 5 bases, with 14 bases remaining between them. Looked up from germline, CDR1 is SEHNR and CDR2 is FQNEAQ (reference sequence). CDR3 length equals 16 residues. This chain's CDR3 is CASSLAWSRSHNEQFF. CDR3 DNA: TGTGCCAGCAGCTTAGCGTGGTCTAGGTCCCACAATGAGCAGTTCTTC.

The J gene is TRBJ2-1, the V gene TRBV14; the D gene could be TRBD1 or TRBD2 (5 bases each). Trimming removed 5 bases from V and 5 bases from J, with 16 bases in between. Germline V gives CDR1 SGHDN, CDR2 FVKESK. The CDR3 totals 15 residues. The CDR3 here is CASSDRDEKDNEQFF. As DNA, the CDR3 is TGTGCCAGCAGCGACCGGGACGAAAAGGACAATGAGCAGTTCTTC.

This chain joins TRBV29-1 and TRBJ2-5; the D gene is possibly TRBD2 (6 bases). The V gene's germline CDR1 is SQVTM and CDR2 ANQGSEA. Trimming removed 3 bases from V and 5 bases from J, with 16 bases in between. This CDR3 has 14 amino acids. The CDR3 here is CSVEGRGRRETQYF. The CDR3 bases are TGCAGCGTTGAGGGACGGGGGAGGAGGGAGACCCAGTACTTC.

The chain joins TRBV27 to TRBJ2-1; 9 nucleotides match TRBD2. Trimming took 2 bases from V and 8 from J; bases not matched to a gene: 7. This CDR3 spans 15 amino acids. Germline lookup yields CDR1 MNHEY and CDR2 SMNVEV (reference sequence). CDR3 bases: TGTGCCAGCAGTTTAGTCGCTAGCGGGGTCGATGAGCAGTTCTTC. It translates to CASSLVASGVDEQFF.

The chain carries TRBV4-1 and TRBJ2-1; a weak D match, TRBD1 (5 bases). Germline assignment: CDR1 MGHRA and CDR2 YSYEKL. The CDR3 runs to 18 residues. V lost 4 bases, J lost 0 bases, and 19 bases lay in between. The CDR3 region is CASSRQPSADISYNEQFF. CDR3 in DNA: TGCGCCAGCAGCCGCCAACCCTCCGCGGACATCTCCTACAATGAGCAGTTCTTC.

The gene calls are TRBV7-9 and TRBJ2-1; 10 nucleotides match TRBD2. The V gene's germline CDR1 is SEHNR and CDR2 FQNEAQ (reference sequence). The CDR3 loop spans 15 amino acids. With 4 bases clipped from V and 5 bases from J, the junction kept 5 bases outside the gene matches. The CDR3 sequence: CASSSGLAANNEQFF. As DNA, the CDR3 is TGTGCCAGCAGCTCTGGACTAGCGGCGAACAATGAGCAGTTCTTC. The full variable domain, rest sourced from reference TRBV7-9 and TRBJ2-1, is DTGVSQNPRHKITKRGQNVTFRCDPISEHNRLYWYRQTLGQGPEFLTYFQNEAQLEKSRLLSDRFSAERPKGSFSTLEIQRTEQGDSAMYLCASSSGLAANNEQFFGPGTRLTVL.

The chain joins TRBV28 to TRBJ2-1; no clear D. The CDR3 spans 16 residues. Between the trimmed V and J ends, which lost 4 bases and 0 bases, there was a span of 13 bases. The germline V gene encodes CDR1 MDHEN and CDR2 SYDVKM. This chain's CDR3 is CASSSLGSSSYNEQFF. DNA of the CDR3: TGTGCCAGCAGTTCTCTCGGTTCGAGCTCCTACAATGAGCAGTTCTTC.

The rearrangement joins TRBV28 to TRBJ2-5; 9 nucleotides align to TRBD1. Germline CDR1 and CDR2: MDHEN and SYDVKM. Trimming took 3 bases from V and 4 from J; bases not matched to a gene: 9. CDR3 size: 16 residues. CDR3 in DNA: TGTGCCAGCAGTTTGTATGGGACAGGGATGGGAGAGACCCAGTACTTC. Translation: CASSLYGTGMGETQYF.

This clone showed up just a few times. J is TRBJ1-6 and V is TRBV7-3; the D gene is possibly TRBD1 (6 bases). The germline V gene has CDR1 SGHTA and CDR2 FQGTGA. The CDR3 sequence is 14 residues long. The ends were cut back, 5 bases at V and 4 bases at J, with 9 bases in the middle. The CDR3 loop reads CASSTGQYNSPLHF. The CDR3 DNA sequence: TGTGCCAGCAGCACCGGACAGTATAATTCACCCCTCCACTTT.

CDR3 bases: TGTGCCAGCAGCTTAGCATCAGCCCACACAGATACGCAGTATTTT. Encoded protein: CASSLASAHTDTQYF. The V gene is TRBV11-2, the J gene TRBJ2-3, with D uncertain. Germline V lookup: CDR1 SGHAT, CDR2 FQNNGV. The ends were cut back, 1 base at V and 2 bases at J, with 10 bases in the middle. This CDR3 is 15 amino acids long.

V usage is TRBV28 and J usage is TRBJ2-1; 8 bases align to TRBD2. CDR3 length equals 13 residues. Per the germline V gene, CDR1 is MDHEN and CDR2 is SYDVKM. J lost 9 bases, V lost 5 bases, and 6 bases had no gene match. The CDR3 DNA sequence: TGTGCCAGCAGTACCGGGAGGGCCGGTGAGCAGTTCTTC. This translates into CASSTGRAGEQFF.

This sequence joins TRBV5-1 and TRBJ2-7, with D tentatively TRBD1 (6 bases). This CDR3 has 15 residues. Germline CDR1 SGHRS, CDR2 YFSETQ. V was cut by 0 bases and J by 0 bases, with 10 bases left in between. CDR3 protein: CASSLDRVSSYEQYF. CDR3 bases: TGCGCCAGCAGCTTGGACAGGGTGAGCTCCTACGAGCAGTACTTC.

V usage is TRBV5-4 and J usage is TRBJ2-2; D is undetermined. Germline V gene sequence: CDR1 SGHNT, CDR2 YYREEE (reference sequence). The length of the CDR3 is 14 residues. The V gene lost 0 bases and the J gene lost 1 base, with 4 bases spanning the gap. CDR3 sequence: CASSLAGNTGELFF. CDR3 bases: TGTGCCAGCAGCTTGGCCGGGAACACCGGGGAGCTGTTTTTT. Variable domain in full (rest from reference TRBV5-4 and TRBJ2-2): ETGVTQSPTHLIKTRGQQVTLRCSSQSGHNTVSWYQQALGQGPQFIFQYYREEENGRGNFPPRFSGLQFPNYSSELNVNALELDDSALYLCASSLAGNTGELFFGEGSRLTVL.

This rearrangement joins TRBV30 to TRBJ2-3, with TRBD2 matching 11 bases. Germline assignment: CDR1 GTSNPN and CDR2 SVGIG (reference sequence). The CDR3 spans 15 residues. V trimming: 2 bases; J trimming: 5 bases; junction bases outside the gene matches: 6. The CDR3 bases are TGTGCCTGGAGTCTAACTAGCGGGAGAGGAGATACGCAGTATTTT. It yields the protein CAWSLTSGRGDTQYF. The full variable domain, in which reference TRBV30 and TRBJ2-3 provide the parts outside the CDR3, is SQTIHQWPATLVQPVGSPLSLECTVEGTSNPNLYWYRQAAGRGLQLLFYSVGIGQISSEVPQNLSASRPQDRQFILSSKKLLLSDSGFYLCAWSLTSGRGDTQYFGPGTRLTVL.

The V call is TRBV9, the J call TRBJ1-2; 9 bases are shared with TRBD1. The CDR3 has 14 amino acids. Germline assignment: CDR1 SGDLS and CDR2 YYNGEE. Losses at the gene ends were 3 bases for V and 3 bases for J; bases not matched to a gene: 3. CDR3 amino acids: CASSGDRAYYGYTF. The CDR3 DNA reads as TGTGCCAGCAGCGGGGACAGGGCCTACTATGGCTACACCTTC.

The V call is TRBV6-1, the J call TRBJ1-2; D ambiguous. CDR1 is MNHNS, CDR2 SASEGT, per germline. The CDR3 consists of 15 residues. V lost 10 bases and J 3 bases, leaving 21 bases between the germline ends. The chain's CDR3 is CATLLPGSLHYGYTF. For the CDR3, the DNA is TGTGCCACGTTACTGCCGGGGTCGCTCCACTATGGCTACACCTTC.

This sequence joins TRBV5-4 and TRBJ1-1; tentative D call: TRBD1 (5 bases). CDR1 is SGHNT, CDR2 YYREEE, per germline (reference sequence). The CDR3 consists of 16 residues. Trimming stripped 0 bases from V and 6 bases from J, with 18 bases between. Here the CDR3 reads CASSLEDQGIFAEAFF. The DNA of the CDR3 is TGTGCCAGCAGCTTGGAGGACCAGGGAATCTTCGCTGAAGCTTTCTTT. Full variable domain (outside the CDR3, taken from reference TRBV5-4 and TRBJ1-1): ETGVTQSPTHLIKTRGQQVTLRCSSQSGHNTVSWYQQALGQGPQFIFQYYREEENGRGNFPPRFSGLQFPNYSSELNVNALELDDSALYLCASSLEDQGIFAEAFFGQGTRLTVV.

This clone was found a few times. V is TRBV7-9 and J is TRBJ2-7; D call uncertain. This CDR3 comprises 13 residues. The V gene lost 5 bases and the J gene lost 0 bases, with 8 bases spanning the gap. Germline V gene lookup returns CDR1 SEHNR and CDR2 FQNEAQ (reference sequence). In DNA form, the CDR3 reads TGTGCCAGCAGCGTCGCAACCTCCTACGAGCAGTACTTC. Translating it yields CASSVATSYEQYF.

This chain connects TRBV7-8 to TRBJ1-5, with D unresolved. V was pared by 1 base and J by 6 bases, with 4 bases between. Germline CDR1 and CDR2: SGHVS and FQNEAQ. The CDR3 length is 12 residues. CDR3 nucleotides: TGTGCCAGCAGCTTAGATCGTCAGCCCCAGCATTTT. Encoded protein: CASSLDRQPQHF.

The chain employs TRBV7-2 and TRBJ2-1; no firm D call. The CDR3 consists of 13 residues. The germline V and J ends were trimmed by 4 bases and 4 bases, with 8 bases remaining between them. Germline CDR1 reads SGHTA; CDR2 reads FQGNSA. The CDR3 spells CASSYDGYNEQFF. The CDR3 nucleotides read TGTGCCAGCAGCTACGACGGATACAATGAGCAGTTCTTC.

This chain joins TRBV7-9 and TRBJ2-3; D possibly corresponds to TRBD2 (5 bases). With 4 bases removed from V and 0 bases from J, the gap between germline ends came to 23 bases. The CDR3 sequence is 19 residues long. Germline assignment: CDR1 SEHNR and CDR2 FQNEAQ (reference sequence). The CDR3 DNA reads TGTGCCAGCAGCTCACGCATAGCCGAGCGGACGTTGAGCACAGATACGCAGTATTTT. Its translation: CASSSRIAERTLSTDTQYF.